The present T cell receptor beta chain was sequenced within a study of T cells in Graves' hyperthyroidism and ophthalmopathy. As for the study in general: Peripheral blood was acquired at first diagnosis, ahead of any therapy whatsoever.

RNA transcripts yielded amplified TCR beta CDR3 regions. The study used the HTBI primer set for a first-round RT-PCR of the TCR CDR3. TCRdb analysed the multiplex PCR reads with MiXCR anew, one entry per CDR3 protein. The table lists about 500,000 distinct CDR3 sequences, approximately 16% of them singletons. Of note for this clonotype: The likely explanation is a read error, given a far larger clone one base away.

The CDR3 contains 13 residues. Germline V lookup: CDR1 SGHAT, CDR2 FQNNGV. The cohort's ophthalmopathy patients, a group with duration under 3 months, had a Clinical Activity Score of at least 3 and a NOSPECS grade of at least 4. V usage is TRBV11-2 and J usage is TRBJ2-1; D gene ambiguous. This TCR was sampled from a woman in her twenties or thirties with Graves' ophthalmopathy. Specimen: blood. CDR3 protein: CASSLALYSEQFF. CDR3 sequence (DNA): TGTGCCAGCAGCTTGGCTCTTTACAGTGAGCAGTTCTTC.